This T cell receptor (beta chain) was sequenced during a study of identical twins. Trimming took off 4 bases at V and 5 bases at J, with 22 bases between the two ends. The V gene's germline CDR1 is SGHRS and CDR2 YFSETQ. This CDR3 spans 16 amino acids. Healthy Caucasian donors formed the entire cohort. TCRdb ran MiXCR on the 5' RACE reads and lists one entry per CDR3 protein. The table has 600,000 to 850,000 distinct CDR3 sequences, 15% to 20% seen once. The same sample was also used in a study of T cells expressing NK-cell markers. That source notes: Among CD8+ T cells from 5 to 7 donors, dominant NKG2C+ clonotypes accounted for roughly 1.0-7.0%. HCMV specificity of expanded NKG2C+ T cell clones remained unclear.

This clonotype originated in a woman in her late teens or twenties in good health. The V and J genes are TRBV5-1 and TRBJ2-7, with TRBD1 as a possible D gene (5 bases). The sequencing sample was made of PBMCs. The CDR3 reads CASSGTESGGAHEQYF. The DNA of the CDR3 is TGCGCCAGCAGCGGAACGGAATCGGGTGGGGCCCACGAGCAGTACTTC. Filled out from reference TRBV5-1 and TRBJ2-7, the complete variable domain reads KAGVTQTPRYLIKTRGQQVTLSCSPISGHRSVSWYQQTPGQGLQFLFEYFSETQRNKGNFPGRFSGRQFSNSRSEMNVSTLELGDSALYLCASSGTESGGAHEQYFGPGTRLTVT.